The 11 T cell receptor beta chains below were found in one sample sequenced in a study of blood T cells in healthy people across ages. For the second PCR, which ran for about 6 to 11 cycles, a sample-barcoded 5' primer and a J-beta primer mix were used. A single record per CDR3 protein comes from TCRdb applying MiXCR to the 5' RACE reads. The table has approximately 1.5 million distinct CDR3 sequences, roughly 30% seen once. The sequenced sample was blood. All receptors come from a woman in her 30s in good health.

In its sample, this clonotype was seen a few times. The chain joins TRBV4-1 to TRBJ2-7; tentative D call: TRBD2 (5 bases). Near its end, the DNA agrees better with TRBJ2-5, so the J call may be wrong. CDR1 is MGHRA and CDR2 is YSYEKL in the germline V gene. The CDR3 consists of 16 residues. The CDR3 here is CASSQDSEGEGETQYF. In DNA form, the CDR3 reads TGCGCCAGCAGCCAAGATAGTGAGGGCGAAGGGGAGACCCAGTACTTC.

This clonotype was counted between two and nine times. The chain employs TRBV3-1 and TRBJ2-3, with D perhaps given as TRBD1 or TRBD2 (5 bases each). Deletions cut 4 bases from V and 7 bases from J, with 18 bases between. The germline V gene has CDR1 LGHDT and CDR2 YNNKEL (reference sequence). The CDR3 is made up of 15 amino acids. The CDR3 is CASSLTKGPRNTQYF. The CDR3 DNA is TGTGCCAGCAGCCTTACAAAGGGACCGCGGAATACGCAGTATTTT.

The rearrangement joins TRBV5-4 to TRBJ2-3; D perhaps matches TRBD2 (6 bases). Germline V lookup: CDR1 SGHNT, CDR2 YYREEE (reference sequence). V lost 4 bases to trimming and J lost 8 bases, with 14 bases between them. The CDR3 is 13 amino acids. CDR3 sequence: CASSGRLDGTQYF. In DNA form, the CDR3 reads TGTGCCAGCAGCGGGCGACTAGACGGTACGCAGTATTTT.

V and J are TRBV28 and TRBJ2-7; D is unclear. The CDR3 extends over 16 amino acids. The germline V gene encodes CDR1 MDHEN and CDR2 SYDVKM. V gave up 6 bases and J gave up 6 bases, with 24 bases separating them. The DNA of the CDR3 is TGTGCCAGCAGCCCCACTTCGGCGGTCCTGACGGTCGAGCAGTACTTC. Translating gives CASSPTSAVLTVEQYF.

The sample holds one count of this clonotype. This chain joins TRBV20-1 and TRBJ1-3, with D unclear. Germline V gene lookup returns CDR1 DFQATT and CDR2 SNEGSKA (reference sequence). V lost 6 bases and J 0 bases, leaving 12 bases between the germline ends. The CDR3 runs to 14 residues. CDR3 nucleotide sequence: TGCAGTGCAGTACACACCAACTCTGGAAACACCATATATTTT. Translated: CSAVHTNSGNTIYF.

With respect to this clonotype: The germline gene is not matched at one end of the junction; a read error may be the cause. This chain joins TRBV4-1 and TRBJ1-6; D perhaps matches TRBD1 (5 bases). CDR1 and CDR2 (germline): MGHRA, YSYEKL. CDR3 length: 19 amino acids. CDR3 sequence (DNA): TGCGCCAGCGGCCAAGATGGAGGAACAGGAAGGAAATTAGTTTCACCCCTCCACTTT. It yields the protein CASGQDGGTGRKLVSPLHF.

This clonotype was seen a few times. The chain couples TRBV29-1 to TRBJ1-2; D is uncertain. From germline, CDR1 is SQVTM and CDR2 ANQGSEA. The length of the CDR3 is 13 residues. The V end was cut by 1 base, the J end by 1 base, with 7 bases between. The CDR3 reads CSVEGVSNYGYTF. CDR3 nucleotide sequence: TGCAGCGTTGAAGGGGTTAGTAACTATGGCTACACCTTC. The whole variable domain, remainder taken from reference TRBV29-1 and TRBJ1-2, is SAVISQKPSRDICQRGTSLTIQCQVDSQVTMMFWYRQQPGQSLTLIATANQGSEATYESGFVIDKFPISRPNLTFSTLTVSNMSPEDSSIYLCSVEGVSNYGYTFGSGTRLTVV.

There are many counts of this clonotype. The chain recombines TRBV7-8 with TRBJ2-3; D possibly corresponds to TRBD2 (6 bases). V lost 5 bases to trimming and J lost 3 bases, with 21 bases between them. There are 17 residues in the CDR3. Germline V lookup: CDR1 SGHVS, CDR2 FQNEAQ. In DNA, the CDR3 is TGTGCCAGCAGCCTTAACCGGGACTCCCGCGGTACAGATACGCAGTATTTT. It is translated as CASSLNRDSRGTDTQYF. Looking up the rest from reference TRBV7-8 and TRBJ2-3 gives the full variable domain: GAGVSQSPRYKVAKRGQDVALRCDPISGHVSLFWYQQALGQGPEFLTYFQNEAQLDKSGLPSDRFFAERPEGSVSTLKIQRTQQEDSAVYLCASSLNRDSRGTDTQYFGPGTRLTVL.

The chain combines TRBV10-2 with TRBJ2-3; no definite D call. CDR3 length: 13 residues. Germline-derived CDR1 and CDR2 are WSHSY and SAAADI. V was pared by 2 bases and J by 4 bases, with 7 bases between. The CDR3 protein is CASSEVSPDTQYF. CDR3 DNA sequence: TGCGCCAGCAGTGAGGTTAGCCCAGATACGCAGTATTTT.

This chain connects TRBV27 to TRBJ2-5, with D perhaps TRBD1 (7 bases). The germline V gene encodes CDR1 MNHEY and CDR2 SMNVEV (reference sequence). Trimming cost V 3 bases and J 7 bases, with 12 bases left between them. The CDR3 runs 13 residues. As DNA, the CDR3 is TGTGCCAGCAGTTTTCACAGGGGAGGGACCCAGTACTTC. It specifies CASSFHRGGTQYF.

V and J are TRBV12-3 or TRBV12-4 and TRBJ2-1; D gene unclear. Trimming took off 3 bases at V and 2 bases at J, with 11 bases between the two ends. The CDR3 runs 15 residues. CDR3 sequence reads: CASSFGDGAYNEQFF. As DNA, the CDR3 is TGTGCCAGCAGTTTTGGGGATGGGGCCTACAATGAGCAGTTCTTC.